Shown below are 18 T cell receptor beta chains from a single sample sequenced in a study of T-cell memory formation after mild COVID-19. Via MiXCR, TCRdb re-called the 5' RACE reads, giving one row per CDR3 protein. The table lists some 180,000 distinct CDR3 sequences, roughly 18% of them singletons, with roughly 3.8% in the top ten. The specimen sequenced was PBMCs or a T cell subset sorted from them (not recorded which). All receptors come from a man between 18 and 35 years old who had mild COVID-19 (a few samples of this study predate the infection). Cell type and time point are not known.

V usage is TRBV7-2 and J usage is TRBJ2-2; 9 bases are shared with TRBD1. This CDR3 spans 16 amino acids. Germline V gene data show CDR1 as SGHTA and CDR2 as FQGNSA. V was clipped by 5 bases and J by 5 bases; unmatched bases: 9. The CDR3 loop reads CASSQGQGGLTGELFF. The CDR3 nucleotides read TGTGCCAGCAGCCAGGGACAGGGTGGCCTGACCGGGGAGCTGTTTTTT.

This CDR3 is CASSRLGSSYNEQFF. CDR3 coding DNA: TGTGCCAGCAGCCGCCTAGGGAGCTCCTACAATGAGCAGTTCTTC. This rearrangement joins TRBV5-8 to TRBJ2-1, with TRBD2 as a possible D gene (5 bases). This CDR3 spans 15 amino acids. V lost 4 bases and J lost 0, with 11 bases in between. The germline gives CDR1 SGHTS, CDR2 YDEGEE.

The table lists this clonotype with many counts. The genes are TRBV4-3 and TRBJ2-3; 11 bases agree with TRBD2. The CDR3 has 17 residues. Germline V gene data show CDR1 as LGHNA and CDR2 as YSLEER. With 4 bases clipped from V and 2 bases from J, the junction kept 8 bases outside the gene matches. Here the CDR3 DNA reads TGCGCCAGCAGCCCCGTCCTAGCGGGGGGCTACACAGATACGCAGTATTTT. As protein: CASSPVLAGGYTDTQYF.

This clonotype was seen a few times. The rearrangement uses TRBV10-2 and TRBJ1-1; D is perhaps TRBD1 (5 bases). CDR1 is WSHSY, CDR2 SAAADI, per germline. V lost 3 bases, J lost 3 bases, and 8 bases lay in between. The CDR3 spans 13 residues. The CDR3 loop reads CASSDPRDTEAFF. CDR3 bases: TGCGCCAGCAGTGACCCCAGGGACACTGAAGCTTTCTTT.

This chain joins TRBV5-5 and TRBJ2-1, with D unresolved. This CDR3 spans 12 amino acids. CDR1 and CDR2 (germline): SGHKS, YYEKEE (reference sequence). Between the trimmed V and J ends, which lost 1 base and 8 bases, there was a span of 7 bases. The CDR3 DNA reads TGTGCCAGCAGCTTGCCTCTCTATGAGCAGTTCTTC. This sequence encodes CASSLPLYEQFF.

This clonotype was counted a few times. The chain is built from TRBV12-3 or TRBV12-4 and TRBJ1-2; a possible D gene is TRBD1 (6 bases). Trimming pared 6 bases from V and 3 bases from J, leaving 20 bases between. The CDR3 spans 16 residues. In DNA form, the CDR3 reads TGTGCCAGCAGCCCCCTTCAGACGACAGGCTACTATGGCTACACCTTC. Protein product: CASSPLQTTGYYGYTF.

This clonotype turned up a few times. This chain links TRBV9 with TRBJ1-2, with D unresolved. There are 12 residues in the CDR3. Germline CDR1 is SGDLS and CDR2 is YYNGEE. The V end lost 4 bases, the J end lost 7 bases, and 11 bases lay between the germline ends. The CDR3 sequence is CASSLRAGGYTF. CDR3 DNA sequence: TGTGCCAGCAGCCTTAGGGCCGGTGGCTACACCTTC.

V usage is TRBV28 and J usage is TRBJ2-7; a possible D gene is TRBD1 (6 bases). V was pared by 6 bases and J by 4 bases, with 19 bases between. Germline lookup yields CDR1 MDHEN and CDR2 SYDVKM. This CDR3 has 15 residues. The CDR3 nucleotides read TGTGCCAGCAGCCCTCCGGGACATCCTCTTTACGAGCAGTACGTC. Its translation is CASSPPGHPLYEQYV.

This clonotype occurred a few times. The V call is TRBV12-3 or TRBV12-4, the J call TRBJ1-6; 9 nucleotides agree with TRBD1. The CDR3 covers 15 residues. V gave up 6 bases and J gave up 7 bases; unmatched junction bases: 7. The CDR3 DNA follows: TGTGCCAGCAGGGCACAGGGGGCCGGGAATTCACCCCTCCACTTT. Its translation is CASRAQGAGNSPLHF.

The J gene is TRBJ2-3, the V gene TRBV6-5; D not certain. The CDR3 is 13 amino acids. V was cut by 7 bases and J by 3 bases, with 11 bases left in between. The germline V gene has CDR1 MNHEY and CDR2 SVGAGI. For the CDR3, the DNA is TGTGCCAGCACCCCTCCCGGGACAGATACGCAGTATTTT. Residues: CASTPPGTDTQYF.

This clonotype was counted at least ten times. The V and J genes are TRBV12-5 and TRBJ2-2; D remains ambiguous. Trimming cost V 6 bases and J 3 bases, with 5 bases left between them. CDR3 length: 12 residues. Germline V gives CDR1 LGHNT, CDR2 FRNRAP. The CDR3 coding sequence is TGTGCTAGTGGACGCGACACCGGGGAGCTGTTTTTT. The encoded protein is CASGRDTGELFF.

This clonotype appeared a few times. The CDR3 spells CATSDATVEDTQYF. CDR3 bases: TGTGCCACCAGTGATGCGACGGTGGAAGATACGCAGTATTTT. The chain combines TRBV24-1 with TRBJ2-3, with D unresolved. CDR1 and CDR2 from the germline V gene are KGHDR and SFDVKD. This CDR3 is built from 14 residues. Trimming removed 3 bases at V and 5 bases at J, with 11 bases between.

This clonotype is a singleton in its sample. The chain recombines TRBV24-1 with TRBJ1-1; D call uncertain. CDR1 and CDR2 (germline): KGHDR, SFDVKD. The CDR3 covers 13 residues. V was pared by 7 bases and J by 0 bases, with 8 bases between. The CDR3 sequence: CATSAQVNTEAFF. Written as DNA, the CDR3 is TGTGCCACCAGCGCGCAAGTGAACACTGAAGCTTTCTTT.

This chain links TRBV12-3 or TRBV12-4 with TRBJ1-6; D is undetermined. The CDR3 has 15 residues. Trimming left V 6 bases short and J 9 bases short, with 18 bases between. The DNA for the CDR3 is TGTGCCAGCAGCCCCCCCCGGGCCAGAGGTTCACCCCTCCACTTT. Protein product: CASSPPRARGSPLHF.

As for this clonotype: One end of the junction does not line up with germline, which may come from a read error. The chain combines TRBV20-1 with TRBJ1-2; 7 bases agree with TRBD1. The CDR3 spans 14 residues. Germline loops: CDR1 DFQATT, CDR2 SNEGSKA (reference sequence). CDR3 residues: CSAPGQNKLYGYNF. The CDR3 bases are TGCAGTGCACCGGGACAGAACAAACTTTATGGCTACAACTTC.

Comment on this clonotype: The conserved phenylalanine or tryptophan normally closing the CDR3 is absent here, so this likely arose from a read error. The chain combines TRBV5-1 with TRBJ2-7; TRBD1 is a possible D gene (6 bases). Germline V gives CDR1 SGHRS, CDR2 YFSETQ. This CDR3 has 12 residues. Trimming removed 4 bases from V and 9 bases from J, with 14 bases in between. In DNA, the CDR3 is TGCGCCAGCAGCGAGACAGGAAGCGGGCAGTACCTC. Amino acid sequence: CASSETGSGQYL.

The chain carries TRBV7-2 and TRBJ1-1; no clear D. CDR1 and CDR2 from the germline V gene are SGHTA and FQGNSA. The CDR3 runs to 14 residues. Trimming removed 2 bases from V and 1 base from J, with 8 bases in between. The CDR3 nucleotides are TGTGCCAGCAGCTTAATGGTGGGGAACACTGAAGCTTTCTTT. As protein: CASSLMVGNTEAFF.

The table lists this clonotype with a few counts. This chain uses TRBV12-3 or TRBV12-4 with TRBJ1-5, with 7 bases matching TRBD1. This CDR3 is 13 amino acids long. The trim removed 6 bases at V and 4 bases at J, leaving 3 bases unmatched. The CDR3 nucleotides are TGTGCCAGCAGCGGACAGGATAATCAGCCCCAGCATTTT. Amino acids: CASSGQDNQPQHF.